The rows below give T cell receptor beta chains drawn from one sample of a study of blood T cell repertoires in COVID-19. Only in-frame clones appear in the TCRdb table, and some are missing; sequencing was by immunoSEQ multiplex PCR. The profile covers under 250,000 clones, with approximately 85% appearing a single time and about 4% taken by the ten largest. Source material: peripheral blood. All receptors come from a man aged 50 or older with acute or convalescent COVID-19. Both conserved end residues are part of each CDR3. The order of the fields is clone size, V gene, D gene, CDR3 protein. The D gene is left open where the match is weak. Expanded clones are given a class, and other clones once, few, many or no size at all.

size: once
V: TRBV4-2
D: .
CDR3: CASSRSYGGSRLFF

size: .
V: TRBV3-1/TRBV3-2
D: TRBD2
CDR3: CASSQEAGGVTGELFF

size: .
V: TRBV28
D: TRBD2
CDR3: CASTPSAGGYNEQFF

size: .
V: TRBV5-1
D: TRBD1
CDR3: CASSAGTGWTGELFF

size: .
V: TRBV27
D: TRBD1
CDR3: CASSPGQSYGYTF

size: .
V: TRBV11-3
D: TRBD1
CDR3: CASSLDTGASYNEQFF

size: .
V: TRBV30
D: TRBD2
CDR3: CAWSGLAGETQYF

size: .
V: TRBV6-5
D: .
CDR3: CASSYSTAPRGGYTF

size: few
V: TRBV5-5
D: TRBD1
CDR3: CASSLPSTGQGELFF

size: .
V: TRBV28
D: TRBD2
CDR3: CASSLLAGINEQFF

size: .
V: TRBV19
D: .
CDR3: CASTGEGDAYGYTF

size: .
V: TRBV7-6
D: .
CDR3: CASSLAEPGNTIYF

size: .
V: TRBV5-1
D: .
CDR3: CASRVGQLNSPLHF

size: .
V: TRBV30
D: .
CDR3: CAWSVSAVEAFF

size: .
V: TRBV10-3
D: .
CDR3: CAISPDYSYEQYF

size: .
V: TRBV7-3
D: TRBD2
CDR3: CASSRAGGETQYF

size: .
V: TRBV28
D: .
CDR3: CASSLSGEGSNQPQHF

size: .
V: TRBV10-3
D: TRBD1
CDR3: CAIRKTGGVTGELFF

size: .
V: TRBV5-4
D: TRBD1
CDR3: CASSLPRGQGAVPLHF